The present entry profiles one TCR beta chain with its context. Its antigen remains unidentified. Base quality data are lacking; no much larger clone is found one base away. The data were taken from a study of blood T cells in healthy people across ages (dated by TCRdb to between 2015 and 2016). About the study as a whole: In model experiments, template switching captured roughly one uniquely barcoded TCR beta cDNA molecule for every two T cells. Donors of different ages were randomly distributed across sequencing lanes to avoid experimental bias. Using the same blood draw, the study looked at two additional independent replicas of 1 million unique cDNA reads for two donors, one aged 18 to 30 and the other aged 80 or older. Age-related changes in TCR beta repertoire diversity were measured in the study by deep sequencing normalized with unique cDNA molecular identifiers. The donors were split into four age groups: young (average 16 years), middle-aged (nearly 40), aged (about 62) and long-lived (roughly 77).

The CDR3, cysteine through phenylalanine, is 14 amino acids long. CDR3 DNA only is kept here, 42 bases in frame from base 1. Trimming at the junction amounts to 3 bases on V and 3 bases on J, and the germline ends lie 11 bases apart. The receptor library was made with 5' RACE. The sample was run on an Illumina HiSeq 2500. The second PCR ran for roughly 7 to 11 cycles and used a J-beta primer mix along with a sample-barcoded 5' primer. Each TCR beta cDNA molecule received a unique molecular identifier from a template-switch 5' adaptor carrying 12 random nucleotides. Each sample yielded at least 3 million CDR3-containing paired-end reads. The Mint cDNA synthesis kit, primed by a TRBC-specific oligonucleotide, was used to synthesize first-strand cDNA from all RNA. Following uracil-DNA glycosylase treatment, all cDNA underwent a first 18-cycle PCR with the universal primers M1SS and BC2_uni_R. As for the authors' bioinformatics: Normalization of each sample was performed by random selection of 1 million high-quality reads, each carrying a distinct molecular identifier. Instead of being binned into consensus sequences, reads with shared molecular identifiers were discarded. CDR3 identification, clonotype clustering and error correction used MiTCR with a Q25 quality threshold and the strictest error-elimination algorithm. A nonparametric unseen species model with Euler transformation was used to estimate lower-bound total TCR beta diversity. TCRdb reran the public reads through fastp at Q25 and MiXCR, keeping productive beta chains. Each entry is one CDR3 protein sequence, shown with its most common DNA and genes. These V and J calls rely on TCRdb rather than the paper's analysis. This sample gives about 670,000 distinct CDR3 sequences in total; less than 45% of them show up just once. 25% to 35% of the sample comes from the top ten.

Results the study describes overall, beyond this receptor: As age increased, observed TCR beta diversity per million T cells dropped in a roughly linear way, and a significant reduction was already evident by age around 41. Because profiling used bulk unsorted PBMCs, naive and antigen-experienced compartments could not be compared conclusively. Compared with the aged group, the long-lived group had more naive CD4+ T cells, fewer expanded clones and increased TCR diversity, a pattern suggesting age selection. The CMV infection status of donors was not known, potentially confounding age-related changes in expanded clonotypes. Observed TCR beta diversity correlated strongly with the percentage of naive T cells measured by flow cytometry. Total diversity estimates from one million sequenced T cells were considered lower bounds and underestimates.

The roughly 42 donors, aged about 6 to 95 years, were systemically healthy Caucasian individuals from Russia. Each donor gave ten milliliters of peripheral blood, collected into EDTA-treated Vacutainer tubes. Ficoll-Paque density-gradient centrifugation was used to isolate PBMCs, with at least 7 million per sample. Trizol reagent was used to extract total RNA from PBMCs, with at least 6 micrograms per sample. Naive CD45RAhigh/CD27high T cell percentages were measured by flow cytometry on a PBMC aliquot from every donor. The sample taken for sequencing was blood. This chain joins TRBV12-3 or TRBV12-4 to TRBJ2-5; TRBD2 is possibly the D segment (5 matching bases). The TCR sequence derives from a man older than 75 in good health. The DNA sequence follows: TGTGCCAGCAGTTTCCAGCGGAGAAAAGAGACCCAGTACTTC. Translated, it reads CASSFQRRKETQYF.